This is a list of T cell receptor beta chains from one sample in a study of early T cells in non-severe SARS-CoV-2 infection. TCRdb independently ran MiXCR on the 5' RACE reads; one entry per CDR3 protein. The sample carries fewer than 60,000 distinct CDR3 sequences, approximately 11% recorded once. Sequenced: whole blood. These receptors were collected from an adult who was a healthcare worker with PCR-confirmed SARS-CoV-2 infection or an uninfected control (not recorded which). Both conserved end residues are part of each CDR3. D genes are given only for firm matches. Expanded clones are given a class, and other clones once, few, many or no size at all.

J gene	D gene	clone size	V gene	CDR3 DNA	CDR3 protein
TRBJ2-1	-	-	TRBV12-3/TRBV12-4	TGTGCCAGCAGTTTGGGAATGGCGAATGAGCAGTTCTTC	CASSLGMANEQFF
TRBJ1-1	-	many	TRBV7-9	TGTGCCAGCAGCTTAAGGTTGAACACTGAAGCTTTCTTT	CASSLRLNTEAFF
TRBJ2-1	TRBD2	few	TRBV6-2/TRBV6-3	TGTGCCAGCAGTTTCGGGACTAGCGGCTACAATGAGCAGTTCTTC	CASSFGTSGYNEQFF
TRBJ1-3	TRBD1	few	TRBV6-1	TGTGCCAGCAGGTTACAGGGGGCAGGAAACACCATATATTTT	CASRLQGAGNTIYF
TRBJ2-1	-	medium-sized	TRBV11-2	TGTGCCAGCAGTCAATCCGGGGGACTCTACAATGAGCAGTTCTTC	CASSQSGGLYNEQFF
TRBJ1-1	TRBD1	many	TRBV19	TGTGCCAGTAGTCGACCAGGGGGCGGCCGCCGCACTGAAGCTTTCTTT	CASSRPGGGRRTEAFF
TRBJ1-5	-	many	TRBV30	TGTGCCTGGAGTAAGGGGCTTGGGCAGCCCCAGCATTTT	CAWSKGLGQPQHF
TRBJ2-7	-	many	TRBV20-1	TGCAGTGCTAGAAACTACGAGCAGTACTTC	CSARNYEQYF
TRBJ2-5	TRBD2	-	TRBV29-1	TGCAGCGTCGTAAAGCGGGAGCGAGGGACCCAGTACTTC	CSVVKRERGTQYF
TRBJ1-1	-	-	TRBV7-2	TGTGCCAGCAGCCTCCAACGGGGTCTTGGCTCCGGAGTCATGAACACTGAAGCTTTCTTT	CASSLQRGLGSGVMNTEAFF
TRBJ1-6	-	once	TRBV7-2	TGTGCCAGCAGCTTAGGTCGGTCGGATTCACCCCTCCACTTT	CASSLGRSDSPLHF
TRBJ1-5	-	few	TRBV15	TGTGCCACCAGCAGTTTAGCTCCCGCCCAGCCCCAGCATTTT	CATSSLAPAQPQHF
TRBJ2-3	TRBD1	many	TRBV7-6	TGTGCCAGCAGCTTAGGAGGACAGGGAACAGATACGCAGTATTTT	CASSLGGQGTDTQYF
TRBJ2-3	-	many	TRBV25-1	TGTGCCAGCAGTGCGGGACCCTCTCCAGATACGCAGTATTTT	CASSAGPSPDTQYF
TRBJ2-2	TRBD2	many	TRBV12-3/TRBV12-4	TGTGCCAGCAGGCCGCCCGGGACTAGCGGGGGGGTCACCGGGGAGCTGTTTTTT	CASRPPGTSGGVTGELFF
TRBJ2-5	TRBD2	many	TRBV9	TGTGCCAGCAGCCACCAGTCCGGACTAGCGGGGGGTGAGACCCAGTACTTC	CASSHQSGLAGGETQYF
TRBJ2-1	-	-	TRBV28	TGTGCCAGCAGTTCCCCCCCACCCGAGGGATACAATGAGCAGTTCTTC	CASSSPPPEGYNEQFF
TRBJ1-5	-	many	TRBV29-1	TGCAGCGTTTCCGACGGACTCTTGGGGAATCAGCCCCAGCATTTT	CSVSDGLLGNQPQHF
TRBJ1-6	-	-	TRBV28	TGTGCCAGCACCCCCGGGGGTCTCCATTCACCCCTCCACTTT	CASTPGGLHSPLHF
TRBJ1-3	-	many	TRBV12-3/TRBV12-4	TGTGCCAACACGAGGGGGGGAAACACCATATATTTT	CANTRGGNTIYF
TRBJ2-2	TRBD1	many	TRBV11-2	TGTGCCAGCAGCTCGTACAGGGGGCGCACCGGGGAGCTGTTTTTT	CASSSYRGRTGELFF
TRBJ2-5	TRBD2	once	TRBV19	TGTGCCAGTAGTAAGTGGGGACTAGCGGGGCTCCAAGAGACCCAGTACTTC	CASSKWGLAGLQETQYF
TRBJ2-1	-	many	TRBV18	TGTGCCAGCTCACCACCGGTTTTGGAGGAACAGTTCTTC	CASSPPVLEEQFF
TRBJ1-4	TRBD1	-	TRBV11-1	TGTGCCAGCAGCTTGGGGACAGTTACGGCAACTAATGAAAAACTGTTTTTT	CASSLGTVTATNEKLFF
TRBJ2-3	-	once	TRBV3-1	TGTGCCAGCAGCCATTCAGATACGCAGTATTTT	CASSHSDTQYF
TRBJ1-1	-	-	TRBV29-1	TGCAGTATTACAAACACTGAAGCTTTCTTT	CSITNTEAFF
TRBJ2-7	-	few	TRBV24-1	TGTGCCACCAGTGATGGGGGAAATCCCTACGAGCAGTACTTC	CATSDGGNPYEQYF
TRBJ1-6	-	-	TRBV6-5	TGTGCCAGCAGTGTGTGGGGAAATAATTCACCCCTCCACTTT	CASSVWGNNSPLHF
TRBJ2-4	-	many	TRBV7-2	TGTGCCAGCTCACCGGCGTCCCAGAGAAACATTCAGTACTTC	CASSPASQRNIQYF
TRBJ2-1	-	-	TRBV13	TGTGCCAGCAGAAGGGGAGGTAAATACAATGAGCAGTTCTTC	CASRRGGKYNEQFF
TRBJ1-3	TRBD1	many	TRBV7-8	TGTGCCAGCAGCTCTAAAGACAGGGCTGGAAACACCATATATTTT	CASSSKDRAGNTIYF
TRBJ2-2	-	many	TRBV12-3/TRBV12-4	TGTGCCAGCACCTCGACCGGGGAGCTGTTTTTT	CASTSTGELFF
TRBJ1-1	-	-	TRBV7-2	TGTGCCAGCAGCCCCATAGGCGGGGGGAACTATGAAGCTTTCTTT	CASSPIGGGNYEAFF
TRBJ2-7	-	few	TRBV9	TGTGCCAGCAGCTACAACCCGGACAGCAGCTCCTACGAGCAGTACTTC	CASSYNPDSSSYEQYF
TRBJ2-3	TRBD2	-	TRBV4-3	TGCGCCAGCAGCCAGGCCGGGGGGGGCACAGATACGCAGTATTTT	CASSQAGGGTDTQYF
TRBJ2-3	TRBD2	-	TRBV13	TGTGCCAGCAGGAAAGTCGGACTAGATCTCACAGATACGCAGTATTTT	CASRKVGLDLTDTQYF
TRBJ2-1	TRBD2	once	TRBV5-6	TGTGCCAGCAGCCCTTGGACTAGGCTTTCTTCATACAATGAGCAGTTCTTC	CASSPWTRLSSYNEQFF
TRBJ2-3	-	few	TRBV7-2	TGTGCCAGCAGCTTAGATGGGGGGTATGGAGATACGCAGTATTTT	CASSLDGGYGDTQYF
TRBJ2-7	-	many	TRBV15	TGTGCCACCAGCAGAGGTGGGATTTACTCCTACGAGCAGTACTTC	CATSRGGIYSYEQYF
TRBJ2-7	TRBD1	-	TRBV27	TGTGCCAGCAGTCCTCCGGGACAGGGCATCTACGAGCAGTACTTC	CASSPPGQGIYEQYF
TRBJ2-2	-	-	TRBV11-2	TGTGCCAGCAGCCTTAGCCCCTCTTCGGGGAGCACCGGGGAGCTGTTTTTT	CASSLSPSSGSTGELFF
TRBJ2-4	-	-	TRBV30	TGTGCCTGGAGTGCAAATTATCTGACAAAGTACTTC	CAWSANYLTKYF